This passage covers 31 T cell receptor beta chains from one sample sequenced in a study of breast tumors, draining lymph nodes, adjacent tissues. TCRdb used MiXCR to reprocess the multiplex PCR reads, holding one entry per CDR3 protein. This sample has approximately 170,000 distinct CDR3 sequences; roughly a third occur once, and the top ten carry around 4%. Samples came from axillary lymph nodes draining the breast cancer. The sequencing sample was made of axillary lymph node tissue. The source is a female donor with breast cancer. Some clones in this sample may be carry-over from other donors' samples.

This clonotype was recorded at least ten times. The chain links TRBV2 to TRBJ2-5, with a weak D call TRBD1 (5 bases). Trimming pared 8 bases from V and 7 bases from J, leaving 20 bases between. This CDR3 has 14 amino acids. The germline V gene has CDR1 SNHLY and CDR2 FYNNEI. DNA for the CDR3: TGTGCCAGCCGTTTCGGGCAGGGCGATATGACCCAGTACTTC. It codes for CASRFGQGDMTQYF.

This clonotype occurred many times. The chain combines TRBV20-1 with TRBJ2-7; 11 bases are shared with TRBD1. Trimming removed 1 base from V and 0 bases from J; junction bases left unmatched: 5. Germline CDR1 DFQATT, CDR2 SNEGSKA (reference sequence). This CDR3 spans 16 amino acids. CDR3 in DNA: TGCAGTGCTAGAGTTGGGACAGGGGGACGCTCCTACGAGCAGTACTTC. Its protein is CSARVGTGGRSYEQYF.

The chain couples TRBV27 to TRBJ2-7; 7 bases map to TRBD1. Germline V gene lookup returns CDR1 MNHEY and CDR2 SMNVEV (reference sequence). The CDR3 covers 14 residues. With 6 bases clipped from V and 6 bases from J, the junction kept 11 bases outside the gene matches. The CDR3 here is CASSRTGTFTEQYF. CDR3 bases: TGTGCCAGCAGCAGGACAGGCACTTTTACCGAGCAGTACTTC.

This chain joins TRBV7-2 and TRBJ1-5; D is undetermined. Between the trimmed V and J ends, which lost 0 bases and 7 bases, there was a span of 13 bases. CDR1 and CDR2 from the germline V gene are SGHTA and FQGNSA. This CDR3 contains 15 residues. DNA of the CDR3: TGTGCCAGCAGCTTAGCGGAAGTGGGGTGGCAGCCCCAGCATTTT. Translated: CASSLAEVGWQPQHF.

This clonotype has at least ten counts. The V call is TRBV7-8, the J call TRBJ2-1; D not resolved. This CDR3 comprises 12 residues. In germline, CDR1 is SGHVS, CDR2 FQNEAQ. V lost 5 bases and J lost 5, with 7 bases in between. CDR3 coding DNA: TGTGCCAGCAGCACTAATAACAATGAGCAGTTCTTC. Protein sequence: CASSTNNNEQFF.

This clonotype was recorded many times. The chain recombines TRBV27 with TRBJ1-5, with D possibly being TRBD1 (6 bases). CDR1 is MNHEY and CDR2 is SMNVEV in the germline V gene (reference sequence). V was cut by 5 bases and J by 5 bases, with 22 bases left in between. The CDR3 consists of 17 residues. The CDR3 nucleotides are TGTGCCAGCAGTCCCGGTTGGGGGGCGGGGGCCGATCAGCCCCAGCATTTT. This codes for CASSPGWGAGADQPQHF.

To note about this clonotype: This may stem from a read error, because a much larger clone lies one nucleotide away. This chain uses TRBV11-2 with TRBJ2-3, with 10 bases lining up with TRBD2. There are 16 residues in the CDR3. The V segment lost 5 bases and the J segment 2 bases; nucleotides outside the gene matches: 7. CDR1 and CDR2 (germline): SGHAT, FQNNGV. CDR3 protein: CASSLGTSAHTDTQYF. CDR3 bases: TGTGCCAGCAGCCTGGGGACTAGCGCACACACAGATACGCAGTATTTT.

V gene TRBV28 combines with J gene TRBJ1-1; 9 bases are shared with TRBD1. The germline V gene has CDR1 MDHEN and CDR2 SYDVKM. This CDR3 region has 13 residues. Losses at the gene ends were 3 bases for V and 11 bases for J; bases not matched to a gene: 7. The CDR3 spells CASSFLRTGVAFF. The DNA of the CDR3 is TGTGCCAGCAGTTTCCTTAGGACAGGGGTGGCTTTCTTT. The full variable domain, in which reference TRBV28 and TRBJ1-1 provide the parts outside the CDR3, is DVKVTQSSRYLVKRTGEKVFLECVQDMDHENMFWYRQDPGLGLRLIYFSYDVKMKEKGDIPEGYSVSREKKERFSLILESASTNQTSMYLCASSFLRTGVAFFGQGTRLTVV.

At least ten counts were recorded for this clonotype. Here the CDR3 reads CSVNVLAGGETQYF. For the CDR3, the DNA is TGCAGTGTTAATGTGCTAGCGGGTGGAGAGACCCAGTACTTC. This chain uses TRBV20-1 with TRBJ2-5; 8 nucleotides align to TRBD2. The V segment lost 7 bases and the J segment 4 bases; nucleotides outside the gene matches: 11. In germline, CDR1 is DFQATT, CDR2 SNEGSKA (reference sequence). The CDR3 has 14 residues.

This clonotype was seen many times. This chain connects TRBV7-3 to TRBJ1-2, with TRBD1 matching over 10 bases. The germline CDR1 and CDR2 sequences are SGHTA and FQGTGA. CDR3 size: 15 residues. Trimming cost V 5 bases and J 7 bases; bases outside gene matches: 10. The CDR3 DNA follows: TGTGCCAGCAGCGCAACCGGGACAGGGGTGGCTGGCTACACCTTC. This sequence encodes CASSATGTGVAGYTF.

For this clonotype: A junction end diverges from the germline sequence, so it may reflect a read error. Here the CDR3 reads CASSRTGGNEKLLF. CDR3 DNA sequence: TGCGCCAGCAGCAGGACAGGGGGGAACGAAAAACTGCTTTTT. The rearrangement uses TRBV5-1 and TRBJ1-4; 10 bases map to TRBD1. The CDR3 length is 14 residues. Germline CDR1 and CDR2: SGHRS and YFSETQ. The full variable domain, rest sourced from reference TRBV5-1 and TRBJ1-4, is KAGVTQTPRYLIKTRGQQVTLSCSPISGHRSVSWYQQTPGQGLQFLFEYFSETQRNKGNFPGRFSGRQFSNSRSEMNVSTLELGDSALYLCASSRTGGNEKLLFGSGTQLSVL.

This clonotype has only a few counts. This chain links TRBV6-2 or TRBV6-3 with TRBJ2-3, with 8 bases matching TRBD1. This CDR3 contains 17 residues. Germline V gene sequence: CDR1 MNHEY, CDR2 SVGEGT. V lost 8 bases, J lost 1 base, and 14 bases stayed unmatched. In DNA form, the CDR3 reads TGTGCCAGCTCCCCAGGGAGCAGGGGGCAACGCACAGATACGCAGTATTTT. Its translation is CASSPGSRGQRTDTQYF.

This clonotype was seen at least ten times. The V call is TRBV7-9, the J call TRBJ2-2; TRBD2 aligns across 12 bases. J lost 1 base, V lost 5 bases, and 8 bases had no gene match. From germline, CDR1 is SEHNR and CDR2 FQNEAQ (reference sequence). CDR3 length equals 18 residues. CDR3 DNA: TGTGCCAGCAGCCAACCTAGCGGGGGGGCCTGGAACACCGGGGAGCTGTTTTTT. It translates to CASSQPSGGAWNTGELFF.

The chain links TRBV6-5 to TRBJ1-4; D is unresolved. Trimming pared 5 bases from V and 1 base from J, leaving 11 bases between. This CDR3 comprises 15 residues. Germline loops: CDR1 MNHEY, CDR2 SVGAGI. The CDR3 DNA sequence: TGTGCCAGCAGTCACCTGGGAGAAACTAATGAAAAACTGTTTTTT. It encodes CASSHLGETNEKLFF.

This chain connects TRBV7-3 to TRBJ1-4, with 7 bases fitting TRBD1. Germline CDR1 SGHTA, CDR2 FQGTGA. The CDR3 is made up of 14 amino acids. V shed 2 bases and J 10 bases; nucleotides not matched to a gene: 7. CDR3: CASSLGTESPKLFF. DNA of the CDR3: TGTGCCAGCAGCTTAGGGACAGAGAGTCCAAAACTGTTTTTT.

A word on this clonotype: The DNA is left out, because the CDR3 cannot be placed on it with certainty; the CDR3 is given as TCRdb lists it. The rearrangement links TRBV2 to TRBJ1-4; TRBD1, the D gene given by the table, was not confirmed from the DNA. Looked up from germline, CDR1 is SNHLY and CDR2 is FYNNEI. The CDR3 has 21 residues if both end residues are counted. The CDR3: CASSTLDRSSYEQYFGEKLFF.

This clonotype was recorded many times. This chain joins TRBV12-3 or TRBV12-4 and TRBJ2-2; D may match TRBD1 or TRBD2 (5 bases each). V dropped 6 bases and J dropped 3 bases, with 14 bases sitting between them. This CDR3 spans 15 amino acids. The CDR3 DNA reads TGTGCCAGCAGCTCCGCGAGGGGCGACACCGGGGAGCTGTTTTTT. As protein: CASSSARGDTGELFF.

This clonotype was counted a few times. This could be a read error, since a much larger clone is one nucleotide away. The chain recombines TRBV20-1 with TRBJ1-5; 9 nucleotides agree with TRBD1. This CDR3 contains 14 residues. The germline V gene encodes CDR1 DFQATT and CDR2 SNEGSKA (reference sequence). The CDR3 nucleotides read TGCAGTGCAAGGACAGGGGACCGCAATCCGCCCCAGCATTTT. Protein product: CSARTGDRNPPQHF.

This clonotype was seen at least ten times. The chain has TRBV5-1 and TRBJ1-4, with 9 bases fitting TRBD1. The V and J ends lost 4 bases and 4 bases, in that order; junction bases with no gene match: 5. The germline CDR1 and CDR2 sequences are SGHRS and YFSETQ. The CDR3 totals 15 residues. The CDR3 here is CASSIGTGYNEKLFF. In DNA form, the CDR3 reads TGCGCCAGCAGCATCGGGACAGGGTATAATGAAAAACTGTTTTTT.

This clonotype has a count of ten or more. CDR3 coding DNA: TGCAGTGCTAGAGATCTTGGGACTAGAAACGAGCAGTACTTC. The encoded protein is CSARDLGTRNEQYF. J is TRBJ2-7 and V is TRBV20-1; 8 bases map to TRBD2. This CDR3 has 14 residues. Germline CDR1 and CDR2: DFQATT and SNEGSKA (reference sequence). Unmatched junction bases numbered 6, after V lost 0 bases and J lost 5 bases.

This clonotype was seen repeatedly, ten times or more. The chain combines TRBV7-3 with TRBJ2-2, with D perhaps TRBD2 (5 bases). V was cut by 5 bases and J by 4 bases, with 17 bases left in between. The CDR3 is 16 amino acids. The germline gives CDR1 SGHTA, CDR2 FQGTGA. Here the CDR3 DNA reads TGTGCCAGCAGCCCCTACTCCCTCGGACTCACCGGGGAGCTGTTTTTT. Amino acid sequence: CASSPYSLGLTGELFF.

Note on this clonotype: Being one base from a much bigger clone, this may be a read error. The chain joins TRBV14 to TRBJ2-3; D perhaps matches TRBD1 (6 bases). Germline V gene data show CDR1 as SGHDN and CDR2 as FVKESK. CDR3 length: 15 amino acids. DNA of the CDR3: TGTGCCAGCAGCCAAGACAGGGGAAGGACAGATATGCAGTATTTT. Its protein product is CASSQDRGRTDMQYF.

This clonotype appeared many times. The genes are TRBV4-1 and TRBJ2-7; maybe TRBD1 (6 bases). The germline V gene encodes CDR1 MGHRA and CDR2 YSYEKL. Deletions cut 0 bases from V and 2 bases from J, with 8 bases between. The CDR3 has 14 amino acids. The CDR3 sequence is CASSQDQGPYEQYF. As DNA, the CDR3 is TGCGCCAGCAGCCAAGATCAGGGGCCCTACGAGCAGTACTTC.

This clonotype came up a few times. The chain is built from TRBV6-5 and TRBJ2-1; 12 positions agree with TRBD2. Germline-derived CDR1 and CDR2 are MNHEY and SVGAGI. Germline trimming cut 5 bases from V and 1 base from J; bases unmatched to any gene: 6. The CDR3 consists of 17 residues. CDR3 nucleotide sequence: TGTGCCAGCAGTCCCCCTAGCGGGAGGGGATCCTACAATGAGCAGTTCTTC. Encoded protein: CASSPPSGRGSYNEQFF.

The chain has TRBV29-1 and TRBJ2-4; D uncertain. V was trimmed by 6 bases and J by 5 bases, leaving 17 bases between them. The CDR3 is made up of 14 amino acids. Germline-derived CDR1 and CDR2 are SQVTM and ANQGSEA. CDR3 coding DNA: TGCAGCGTCAAACCGGCAGAGGAGCAAAACATTCAGTACTTC. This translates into CSVKPAEEQNIQYF.

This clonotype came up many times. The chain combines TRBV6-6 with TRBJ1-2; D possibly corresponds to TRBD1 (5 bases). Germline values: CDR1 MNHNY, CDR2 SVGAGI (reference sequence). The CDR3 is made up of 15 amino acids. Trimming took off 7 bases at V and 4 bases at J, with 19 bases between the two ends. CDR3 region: CASKGSWGGGYGYTF. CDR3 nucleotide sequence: TGTGCCAGCAAGGGTTCGTGGGGCGGTGGCTATGGCTACACCTTC.

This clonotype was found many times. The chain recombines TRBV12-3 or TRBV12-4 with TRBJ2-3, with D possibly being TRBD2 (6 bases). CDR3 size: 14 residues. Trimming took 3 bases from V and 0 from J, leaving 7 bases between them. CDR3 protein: CASSLGLSTDTQYF. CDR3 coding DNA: TGTGCCAGCAGTTTGGGACTCAGCACAGATACGCAGTATTTT.

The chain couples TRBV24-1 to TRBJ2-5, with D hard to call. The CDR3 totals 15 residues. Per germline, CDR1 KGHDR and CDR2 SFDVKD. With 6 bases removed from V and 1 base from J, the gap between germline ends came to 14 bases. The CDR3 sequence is CATSLGQKSQETQYF. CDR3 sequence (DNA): TGTGCCACCAGTTTAGGTCAGAAATCCCAAGAGACCCAGTACTTC.

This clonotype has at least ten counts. In DNA form, the CDR3 reads TGTGCCACCAGTTTGTCCGGAAACTATGGCTACACCTTC. This encodes CATSLSGNYGYTF. This chain links TRBV24-1 with TRBJ1-2; D remains ambiguous. V dropped 6 bases and J dropped 2 bases, with 9 bases sitting between them. The CDR3 extends over 13 amino acids. Germline CDR1 KGHDR, CDR2 SFDVKD.

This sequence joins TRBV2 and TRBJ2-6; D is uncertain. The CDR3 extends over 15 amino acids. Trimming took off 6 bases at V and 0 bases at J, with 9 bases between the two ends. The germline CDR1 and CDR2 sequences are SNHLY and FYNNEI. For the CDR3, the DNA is TGTGCCAGCAGCAAAGGGCCCTCTGGGGCCAACGTCCTGACTTTC. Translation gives CASSKGPSGANVLTF.

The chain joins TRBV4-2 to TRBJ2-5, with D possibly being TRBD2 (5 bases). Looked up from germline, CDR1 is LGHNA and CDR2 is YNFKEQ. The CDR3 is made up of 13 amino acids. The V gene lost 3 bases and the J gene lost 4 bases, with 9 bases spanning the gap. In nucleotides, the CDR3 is TGTGCCAGCAGCCATATCAGCGGAGAGACCCAGTACTTC. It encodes CASSHISGETQYF.